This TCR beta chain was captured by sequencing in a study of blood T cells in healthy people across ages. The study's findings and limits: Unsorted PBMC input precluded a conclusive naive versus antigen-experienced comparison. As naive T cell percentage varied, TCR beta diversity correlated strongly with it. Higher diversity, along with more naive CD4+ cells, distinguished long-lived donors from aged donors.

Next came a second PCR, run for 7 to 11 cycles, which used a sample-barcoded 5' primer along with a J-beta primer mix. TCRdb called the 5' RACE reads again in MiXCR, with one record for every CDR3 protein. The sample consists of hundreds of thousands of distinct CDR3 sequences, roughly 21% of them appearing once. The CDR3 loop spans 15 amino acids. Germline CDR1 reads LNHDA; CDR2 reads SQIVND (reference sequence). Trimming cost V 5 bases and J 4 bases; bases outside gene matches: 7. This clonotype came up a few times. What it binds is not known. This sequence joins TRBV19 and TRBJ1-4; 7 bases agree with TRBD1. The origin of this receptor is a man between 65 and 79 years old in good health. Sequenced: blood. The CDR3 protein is CASSGTGTVNEKLFF. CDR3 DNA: TGTGCCAGTAGTGGAACCGGGACAGTTAATGAAAAACTGTTTTTT.